This T cell receptor beta chain originates from a study of long-term antiretroviral therapy in people with HIV. Findings and limits, study-wide: An increase in diversity followed ART, yet levels stayed below transplant donor controls. Dominance of pre-ART expanded clones persisted, fluctuating and often declining after ART.

The authors ran the immunoSEQ assay, v3.0, at survey level. Clones were sequenced by immunoSEQ multiplex PCR, and TCRdb holds only the in-frame ones, with some missing. The profile shows tens of thousands of clones, around 85% of them singletons. In its sample, this clone was seen once. Its specificity is unknown. V shed 5 bases and J shed 2 bases, with 10 bases lying between them. CDR3 size: 13 residues. Germline-derived CDR1 and CDR2 are SGHTA and FQGNSA. Sample: unsorted PBMCs, taken about 5 years before starting antiretroviral therapy. The TCR was taken from a man in his forties or fifties with HIV. V and J are TRBV7-2 and TRBJ2-7, with a tentative D call TRBD1 (5 bases). The CDR3 nucleotides are TGTGCCAGCAGCGAGTCGACAGCCTACGAGCAGTACTTC. This translates into CASSESTAYEQYF.